The 30 T cell receptor beta chains presented below share a single source sample, sequenced in a study of glioma-infiltrating T cells. The iRepertoire nested amplicon-rescue multiplex PCR amplified TCR alpha and beta CDR3s from RNA. TCRdb independently ran MiXCR on the multiplex PCR reads; one entry per CDR3 protein. The sample lists approximately 89,000 distinct CDR3 sequences, around 23% seen once, with over 5.5% in the top ten. Sequenced sample: glioma tissue, nonneoplastic brain tissue, or PBMCs (not recorded which). These receptor sequences come from a human donor with low-grade glioma or glioblastoma, undergoing nonglioma brain surgery, or in good health (not recorded which).

This clonotype appeared many times. The chain is built from TRBV2 and TRBJ1-5; TRBD1 matches at 9 bases. The CDR3 sequence is 15 residues long. Trimming took 7 bases from V and 1 from J; bases not matched to a gene: 5. The V gene's germline CDR1 is SNHLY and CDR2 FYNNEI. CDR3 sequence reads: CASTLQGASNQPQHF. The CDR3 DNA follows: TGTGCCAGCACCCTACAGGGGGCGAGCAATCAGCCCCAGCATTTT.

This clonotype was seen just once. One end of the junction fails to match germline, which may point to a read error. The CDR3: CASRETDVYEQYF. CDR3 DNA sequence: TGTGCGAGCAGGGAGACAGATGTCTACGAGCAGTACTTC. The chain links TRBV6-1 to TRBJ2-7; possibly TRBD1 or TRBD2 for D (5 bases each). The CDR3 length is 13 residues. Germline V gene lookup returns CDR1 MNHNS and CDR2 SASEGT.

This clonotype has ten or more counts. V and J are TRBV20-1 and TRBJ2-7; a possible D gene is TRBD1 (6 bases). Germline CDR1 reads DFQATT; CDR2 reads SNEGSKA (reference sequence). The CDR3 totals 15 residues. V was shortened by 6 bases and J by 2 bases, with 20 bases between the two germline ends. CDR3 protein: CSAGNRQVIPYEQYF. Written as DNA, the CDR3 is TGCAGTGCGGGGAACCGACAGGTAATCCCCTACGAGCAGTACTTC.

This clonotype appeared many times. The rearrangement links TRBV6-1 to TRBJ2-7; D gene unclear. Germline values: CDR1 MNHNS, CDR2 SASEGT. This CDR3 contains 15 residues. V was trimmed by 2 bases and J by 0 bases, leaving 11 bases between them. The CDR3 reads CASSERQPPSYEQYF. CDR3 nucleotides: TGTGCCAGCAGTGAAAGGCAGCCCCCCTCCTACGAGCAGTACTTC.

Regarding this clonotype: A much larger clone lies one base from this, so it may be a read error. The CDR3 here is CASSLAYRGIMSTEAFF. The CDR3, as DNA: TGTGCCAGCAGCTTAGCGTATCGGGGGATCATGAGCACTGAAGCTTTCTTT. The genes are TRBV7-9 and TRBJ1-1, with D perhaps TRBD1 (5 bases). Trimming took 0 bases from V and 4 from J, leaving 18 bases between them. This CDR3 region has 17 residues. Germline CDR1 and CDR2: SEHNR and FQNEAQ (reference sequence).

This clonotype has a single count. A much bigger clone sits one base away, suggesting this may be a read error. CDR3 nucleotide sequence: TGTGCCAGCTCACCACCGTCTAGCGGGCGCGATCTGAGCACAAATACGCAGTATTTT. Translating gives CASSPPSSGRDLSTNTQYF. The genes are TRBV18 and TRBJ2-3; 8 nucleotides match TRBD2. This CDR3 is built from 19 residues. The V gene's germline CDR1 is KGHSH and CDR2 LQKENI.

This clonotype was observed at least ten times. This rearrangement joins TRBV3-1 to TRBJ2-3; 7 bases match TRBD2. Trimming took 2 bases from V and 2 from J; bases not matched to a gene: 7. This CDR3 comprises 16 residues. Germline V gene data show CDR1 as LGHDT and CDR2 as YNNKEL (reference sequence). The CDR3 loop reads CASSQWDSGYTDTQYF. In DNA, the CDR3 is TGTGCCAGCAGCCAATGGGATAGCGGGTACACAGATACGCAGTATTTT.

This clonotype was counted at least ten times. V and J are TRBV4-1 and TRBJ2-5, with 8 positions matching TRBD2. The CDR3 length is 16 residues. V shed 1 base, J shed 1 base, and the junction held 5 bases outside the gene matches. Germline CDR1 MGHRA, CDR2 YSYEKL. Here the CDR3 reads CASSQGVRGGQETQYF. The CDR3 DNA follows: TGCGCCAGCAGCCAAGGAGTCCGGGGGGGCCAAGAGACCCAGTACTTC.

This clonotype is medium-sized (0.01 to 0.1%) within its sample. This rearrangement joins TRBV6-1 to TRBJ1-1; D possibly corresponds to TRBD1 (5 bases). Germline CDR1 reads MNHNS; CDR2 reads SASEGT. Trimming left V 6 bases short and J 0 bases short, with 8 bases between. This CDR3 is 13 amino acids long. The CDR3 sequence: CASRGTVNTEAFF. The DNA for the CDR3 is TGTGCCAGCAGGGGGACGGTGAACACTGAAGCTTTCTTT.

The table lists this clonotype with many counts. The chain uses TRBV27 and TRBJ2-7; D ambiguous. Germline loops: CDR1 MNHEY, CDR2 SMNVEV (reference sequence). V was shortened by 6 bases and J by 2 bases, with 14 bases between the two germline ends. There are 14 residues in the CDR3. CDR3 residues: CASSFNREPYEQYF. The CDR3 DNA sequence: TGTGCCAGCAGCTTCAATAGAGAACCCTACGAGCAGTACTTC.

This clonotype was seen repeatedly, ten times or more. The chain employs TRBV20-1 and TRBJ2-3; D possibly corresponds to TRBD2 (6 bases). This CDR3 is 14 amino acids long. The ends were cut back, 1 base at V and 2 bases at J, with 10 bases in the middle. The germline V gene encodes CDR1 DFQATT and CDR2 SNEGSKA (reference sequence). The CDR3 loop is CSARVAGNTDTQYF. DNA for the CDR3: TGCAGTGCTAGAGTGGCGGGAAACACAGATACGCAGTATTTT.

There are many counts of this clonotype. V is TRBV29-1 and J is TRBJ1-1; 7 nucleotides agree with TRBD1. V was pared by 7 bases and J by 1 base, with 9 bases of the junction left unmatched. The CDR3 extends over 14 amino acids. From germline, CDR1 is SQVTM and CDR2 ANQGSEA. The CDR3 loop is CSGNRGGSNTEAFF. The CDR3 DNA reads as TGCAGCGGTAACAGGGGAGGATCGAACACTGAAGCTTTCTTT.

This clonotype was seen at least ten times. V is TRBV7-2 and J is TRBJ2-1; no clear D gene. Germline CDR1 SGHTA, CDR2 FQGNSA. Trimming stripped 1 base from V and 3 bases from J, with 7 bases between. The CDR3 is 14 residues long. CDR3 protein: CASSLVGDYNEQFF. The CDR3 bases are TGTGCCAGCAGCTTAGTTGGGGACTACAATGAGCAGTTCTTC.

V is TRBV6-1 and J is TRBJ2-7; 7 nucleotides align to TRBD1. After removal of 7 bases from V and 0 bases from J, the junction contained 3 bases not matched to a gene. This CDR3 comprises 13 residues. Germline V gene sequence: CDR1 MNHNS, CDR2 SASEGT. CDR3 nucleotide sequence: TGTGCCAGCACGGACAGGAGCTCCTACGAGCAGTACTTC. Protein product: CASTDRSSYEQYF.

The chain uses TRBV5-1 and TRBJ2-3, with unresolved D. From germline, CDR1 is SGHRS and CDR2 YFSETQ. Deletions cut 0 bases from V and 3 bases from J, with 5 bases between. The CDR3 totals 13 residues. The CDR3 sequence: CASSLDTTDTQYF. CDR3 nucleotide sequence: TGCGCCAGCAGCTTGGACACGACAGATACGCAGTATTTT.

Concerning this clonotype itself: A much larger clone lies one base from this, so it may be a read error. V gene TRBV6-5 combines with J gene TRBJ1-6; a weak D match, TRBD1 (6 bases). The CDR3 extends over 15 amino acids. Germline V lookup: CDR1 MNHEY, CDR2 SVGAGI. CDR3 DNA sequence: TGTGCCAGCAGCCAAAAAACAGGGATGAATTCACCCTTCCACTTT. Translated, it gives CASSQKTGMNSPFHF.

This clonotype was picked up many times. The chain couples TRBV6-1 to TRBJ1-1, with TRBD1 identical over 7 bases. The CDR3 runs 15 residues. Germline V gene sequence: CDR1 MNHNS, CDR2 SASEGT. V lost 7 bases, J lost 1 base, and 9 bases stayed unmatched. The CDR3 DNA follows: TGTGCCAGCATTAAGGGGGCAGGCCGGAACACTGAAGCTTTCTTT. Encoded protein: CASIKGAGRNTEAFF.

This clonotype was seen ten or more times. This chain joins TRBV6-1 and TRBJ1-5, with no clear D. The CDR3 covers 14 residues. Germline V gene sequence: CDR1 MNHNS, CDR2 SASEGT. V lost 5 bases and J lost 5, with 13 bases in between. Written as DNA, the CDR3 is TGTGCCAGCAGTTTACAGCTCGGGCATCAGCCCCAGCATTTT. Translation gives CASSLQLGHQPQHF.

This clonotype was counted ten times or more. J is TRBJ2-7 and V is TRBV20-1, with TRBD1 matching 9 bases. Germline V gives CDR1 DFQATT, CDR2 SNEGSKA (reference sequence). This CDR3 is built from 15 residues. After removal of 5 bases from V and 1 base from J, the junction contained 9 bases not matched to a gene. CDR3 sequence (DNA): TGCAGTGCTCGCCACCGGGACAGGGTTTCCTACGAGCAGTACTTC. It encodes CSARHRDRVSYEQYF.

This clonotype came up many times. The rearrangement uses TRBV4-1 and TRBJ2-7, with a weak D call TRBD1 (5 bases). CDR3 length: 15 amino acids. V lost 1 base, J lost 3 bases, and 13 bases lay in between. CDR1 is MGHRA and CDR2 is YSYEKL in the germline V gene. As DNA, the CDR3 is TGCGCCAGCAGCCAAGCGGAAATCCAGGGCTACGAGCAGTACTTC. It translates to CASSQAEIQGYEQYF.

This clonotype was counted at least ten times. The chain uses TRBV20-1 and TRBJ2-5, with a weak D call TRBD1 (8 bases). V dropped 6 bases and J dropped 7 bases, with 18 bases sitting between them. The CDR3 is 13 amino acids. Germline V lookup: CDR1 DFQATT, CDR2 SNEGSKA (reference sequence). In DNA, the CDR3 is TGCAGTGCAAGGGGGGAGGGGACAGGGACCCAGTACTTC. Translated: CSARGEGTGTQYF.

This clonotype was counted ten times or more. The gene calls are TRBV6-2 or TRBV6-3 and TRBJ1-6; 7 bases line up with TRBD1. The junction had 9 bases not matched to a gene; V was cut back by 6 bases and J by 7 bases. Germline CDR1 reads MNHEY; CDR2 reads SVGEGT. The CDR3 contains 15 residues. CDR3 in DNA: TGTGCCAGCAGGACCCGACAGGGTCCAAATTCACCCCTCCACTTT. It encodes CASRTRQGPNSPLHF.

The J gene is TRBJ1-1, the V gene TRBV29-1; TRBD1 agrees at 7 bases. J gave up 3 bases and V 2 bases, and 9 bases lay outside the gene matches. The germline V gene has CDR1 SQVTM and CDR2 ANQGSEA. CDR3 length equals 15 residues. The CDR3 is CSVETAYRGYTEAFF. CDR3 coding DNA: TGCAGCGTTGAAACCGCGTACAGGGGCTACACTGAAGCTTTCTTT.

J is TRBJ1-4 and V is TRBV5-6, with no clear D. Deletions cut 2 bases from V and 12 bases from J, with 17 bases between. From germline, CDR1 is SGHDT and CDR2 YYEEEE. The length of the CDR3 is 14 residues. Written as DNA, the CDR3 is TGTGCCAGCAGCTTATCCGGACCCTTTGAGCAACTGTTTTTT. Protein product: CASSLSGPFEQLFF.

This clonotype is medium-sized. The rearrangement links TRBV20-1 to TRBJ2-3; D ambiguous. There are 13 residues in the CDR3. Germline-derived CDR1 and CDR2 are DFQATT and SNEGSKA (reference sequence). The germline V and J ends were trimmed by 3 bases and 4 bases, with 11 bases remaining between them. CDR3 nucleotide sequence: TGCAGTGCTAGCGTCCCGGCGGCAGATACGCAGTATTTT. The encoded protein is CSASVPAADTQYF.

V usage is TRBV11-2 and J usage is TRBJ2-7, with no clear D. V was clipped by 5 bases and J by 5 bases, with 7 bases between them. This CDR3 is built from 11 residues. Germline V lookup: CDR1 SGHAT, CDR2 FQNNGV. CDR3 coding DNA: TGTGCCAGCAGCCCTCACCACGAGCAGTACTTC. Translated, it gives CASSPHHEQYF.

Worth noting for this clonotype: This could be a read error, since a much larger clone is one nucleotide away. The chain joins TRBV7-9 to TRBJ1-5; no clear D gene. V was cut by 7 bases and J by 3 bases, with 16 bases left in between. Germline-derived CDR1 and CDR2 are SEHNR and FQNEAQ (reference sequence). The CDR3 is made up of 15 amino acids. Written as DNA, the CDR3 is TGTGCCAGCAACCCATTGAACAAGGCCAATCAGCCCCAGCATTTT. It is translated as CASNPLNKANQPQHF.

This clonotype showed up many times. V and J are TRBV29-1 and TRBJ1-1, with 7 positions matching TRBD1. CDR1 and CDR2 (germline): SQVTM, ANQGSEA. V lost 6 bases and J lost 1; bases outside the gene matches: 11. The CDR3 length is 15 residues. The CDR3 reads CSVDWSGQSNTEAFF. For the CDR3, the DNA is TGCAGCGTAGACTGGTCGGGACAGTCGAACACTGAAGCTTTCTTT.

The chain joins TRBV4-2 to TRBJ1-2; D is undetermined. Trimming left V 2 bases short and J 0 bases short, with 13 bases between. Germline-derived CDR1 and CDR2 are LGHNA and YNFKEQ. The CDR3 consists of 16 residues. In DNA form, the CDR3 reads TGTGCCAGCAGCCAATCATTCGGCGGGTCTAACTATGGCTACACCTTC. This sequence encodes CASSQSFGGSNYGYTF.

With respect to this clonotype: A single base separates this from a much larger clone, so it may be a read error. The CDR3 is CASSRDMTVRGANYGYTF. CDR3 DNA sequence: TGCGCCAGCAGCCGAGATATGACAGTCAGGGGGGCTAACTATGGCTACACCTTC. The chain couples TRBV4-1 to TRBJ1-2, with 7 positions matching TRBD1. The CDR3 is 18 residues long. Germline V gene data show CDR1 as MGHRA and CDR2 as YSYEKL. V dropped 4 bases and J dropped 0; count of bases not matched to a gene: 14.